This T cell receptor beta chain was captured in a study of T cell clones after liver transplantation. Looking at the study overall: In this trial, immunosuppression withdrawal was attempted within 2 years of liver transplant.

Germline V gives CDR1 SGHTA, CDR2 FQGTGA. Trimming removed 2 bases at V and 7 bases at J, with 17 bases between. This CDR3 is 15 amino acids long. The study's findings and limits: Low donor cell numbers restricted donor-reactive repertoire measurement in a couple of subjects. Post-transplant, graft-donor-reactive CD4 TCRbeta sequences in blood dropped significantly in 5 of 8 subjects.

Concerning this clone itself: The antigen remains unidentified.

Profiled with immunoSEQ multiplex PCR; TCRdb holds only in-frame clones, not every one. Found here are 85,000 to 110,000 clones, roughly 80% of them singletons; the top ten hold approximately 3%. This clonotype was obtained from a human patient who received a liver transplant. Some T cells may possibly be graft donor cells. The rearrangement links TRBV7-3 to TRBJ2-5; TRBD2 might be the D (5 bases). This sample comprised CD4+ T cells from blood, obtained roughly 50 months after liver transplant. This CDR3 reads CASSLDRRPGGTQYF. The CDR3, as DNA: TGTGCCAGCAGCTTAGATAGGAGGCCAGGAGGGACCCAGTACTTC.